This TCR beta chain was observed in a study of molecular identifiers for immune sequencing clone quantification. Findings of the study overall: Researchers reportedly could pick up spiked Jurkat TCR RNA from one cell mixed into approximately 1 million naive cells. Identical barcode-sharing TCR molecules could lead to underestimated sizes for highly expanded clones.

Germline V lookup: CDR1 LGHNA, CDR2 YSLEER. The J segment lost 0 bases and the V segment lost 3 bases, leaving 3 bases of the junction unmatched. The CDR3 consists of 15 residues. Every naive CD8 library was made from between about 20,000 and 1,000,000 sorted cells with 10%, 30% or 50% RNA. As concerns this clonotype: Its specificity is not known.

The use of previously described methods and listed TCR primers produced the bulk TCR libraries. TCRdb re-derived calls from the PCR reads in MiXCR, one entry per CDR3 protein. The sample records about 320,000 distinct CDR3 sequences, 24% being singletons. The chain uses TRBV4-3 and TRBJ2-7, with 9 bases fitting TRBD1. Sequencing used naive CD8+ T cells from blood, with Jurkat cell RNA spiked in. Subset given: FACS-sorted CD8+CD4-CCR7+CD45RA+ naive T cells. The origin of this receptor is a human donor in good health. Some libraries in this study had Jurkat cell RNA spiked in. The CDR3 coding sequence is TGCGCCAGCAGCCACGGACAGGGGAGCTCCTACGAGCAGTACTTC. Translation: CASSHGQGSSYEQYF.